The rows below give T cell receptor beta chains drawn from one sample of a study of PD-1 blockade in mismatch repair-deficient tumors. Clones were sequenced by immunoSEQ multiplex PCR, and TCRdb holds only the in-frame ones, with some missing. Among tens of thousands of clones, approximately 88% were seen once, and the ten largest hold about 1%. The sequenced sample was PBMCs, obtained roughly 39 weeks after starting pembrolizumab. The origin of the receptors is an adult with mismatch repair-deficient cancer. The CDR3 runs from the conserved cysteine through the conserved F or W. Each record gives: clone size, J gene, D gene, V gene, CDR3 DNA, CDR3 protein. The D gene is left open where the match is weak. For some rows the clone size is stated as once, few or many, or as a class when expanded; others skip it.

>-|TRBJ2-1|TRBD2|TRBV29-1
TGCAGCGCCCGTGGGGGGGTACGGAATGAGCAGTTCTTC
CSARGGVRNEQFF
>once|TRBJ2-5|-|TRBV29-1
TGCAGCGTTGAAAGGTACAGGGCCCGGGATTGGACCCAGTACTTC
CSVERYRARDWTQYF
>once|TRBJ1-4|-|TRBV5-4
TGTGCCAGCAGCAAGGGAGCGGGGTCTAGTGAAAAACTGTTTTTT
CASSKGAGSSEKLFF
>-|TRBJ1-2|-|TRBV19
TGTGCCAGTAGAAGAAGCAGGGACTACTGGCGTGGCTACACCTTC
CASRRSRDYWRGYTF
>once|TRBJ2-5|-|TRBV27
TGTGCCAGACTGGAGGGGGAGACCCAGTACTTC
CARLEGETQYF
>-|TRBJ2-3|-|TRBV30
TGTGCCTGGAGCCCCCCCGGGAAACAAATAATTAGCACAGATACGCAGTATTTT
CAWSPPGKQIISTDTQYF
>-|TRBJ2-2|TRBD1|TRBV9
TGTGCCAGCAGCGGAGCCTGGACAGGGCACGGGGAGCTGTTTTTT
CASSGAWTGHGELFF
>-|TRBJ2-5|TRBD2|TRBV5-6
TGTGCCAGCAGCGATACCAAGAGACTAGCGGGAGAGACCCAGTACTTC
CASSDTKRLAGETQYF
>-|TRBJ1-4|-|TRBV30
TGTGCCTGGCGGACAGAGGCGTTGCAAAAACTGTTTTTT
CAWRTEALQKLFF
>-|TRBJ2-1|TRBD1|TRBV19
TGTGCCAGTAGTATGGAAGGGACAGGAGTAAATGAGCAGTTCTTC
CASSMEGTGVNEQFF
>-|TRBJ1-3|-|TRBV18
TGTGCCAGCTCACCGAGAACGGAGATGTGGAGGGCCTCTGGAAACACCATATATTTT
CASSPRTEMWRASGNTIYF
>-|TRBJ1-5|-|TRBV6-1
TGTGCCAGCGGCAGAAATCAGCCCCAGCATTTT
CASGRNQPQHF
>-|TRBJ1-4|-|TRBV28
TGTGCCAGCAGGTCGGGGGGCAGTTGGGTGAGGGAAAAACTGTTTTTT
CASRSGGSWVREKLFF
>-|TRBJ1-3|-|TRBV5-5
TGTGCCAGCAGCTTACAGGGTGGATACACCATATATTTT
CASSLQGGYTIYF
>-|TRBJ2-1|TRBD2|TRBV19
TGTGCCAGTAGGACACTAGCGGGAGGGATCAATGAGCAGTTCTTC
CASRTLAGGINEQFF
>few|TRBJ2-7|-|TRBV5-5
TGTGCCAGCAGCTTGAGGACAGTTACCTACGAGCAGTACTTC
CASSLRTVTYEQYF
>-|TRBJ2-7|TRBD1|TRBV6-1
TGTGCCAGCAGTGTGCGCGCGGACAGGGCTATCAACGAGCAGTACTTC
CASSVRADRAINEQYF
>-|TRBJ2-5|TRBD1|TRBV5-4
TGTGCCAGCAGCGACGCTCCGGGACAGGGTTTAAAGGGGGAGACCCAGTACTTC
CASSDAPGQGLKGETQYF
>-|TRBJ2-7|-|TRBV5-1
TGCGCCAGCAGCTTGGGTGGGAGTTTAGGAGAGCAGTACTTC
CASSLGGSLGEQYF
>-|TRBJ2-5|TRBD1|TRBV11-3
TGTGCCAGCAGCTCAGGCAGGGGGCAAGAGACCCAGTACTTC
CASSSGRGQETQYF
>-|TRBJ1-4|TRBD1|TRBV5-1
TGCGCCAGTGGTCCGGGACAGGGGGCGAAGGTCGGAAAACTGTTTTTT
CASGPGQGAKVGKLFF
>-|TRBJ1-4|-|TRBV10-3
TGTGCCATCAGTGCCGGGATCGGGCATGAAAAACTGTTTTTT
CAISAGIGHEKLFF
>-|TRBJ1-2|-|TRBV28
TGTGCCAGCACCCCCCGGCAGGGGCGCTACACCTTC
CASTPRQGRYTF